The 30 T cell receptor beta chains listed next were all sequenced from one sample in a study of a mutant IDH1 vaccine in newly diagnosed glioma (TCRdb year 2021). Library construction relied on the immunoSEQ multiplex PCR assay. TCRdb carries this immuneACCESS record with in-frame sequences only. Its versions omit some clonotypes, under half of them owing to an unresolved V gene in the studies checked, with the rest unexplained. The sample includes approximately 54,000 clones, with approximately 78% observed a single time. Roughly 18% of the sample is in the top ten clones. Taken with the paper, the label for time point translates to: baseline, week 1 (first vaccination visit). This specimen's treatment or condition label, interpreted: pre-vaccination baseline after standard-of-care therapy. Sequencing used PBMCs, obtained from a glioma patient treated with radiotherapy, temozolomide or both. These receptors were collected from a man younger than 35 with glioma.

The chain carries TRBV29-1 and TRBJ1-2; 7 bases are a match to TRBD1. CDR1 and CDR2 from the germline V gene are SQVTM and ANQGSEA. This CDR3 is 13 amino acids long. V shed 1 base, J shed 8 bases, and the junction held 7 bases outside the gene matches. The CDR3 nucleotides are TGCAGCGTTGAAGTTACAGGGGATTTAGGCTACACCTTC. It translates to CSVEVTGDLGYTF. Supplemented by reference TRBV29-1 and TRBJ1-2, the full variable domain reads SAVISQKPSRDICQRGTSLTIQCQVDSQVTMMFWYRQQPGQSLTLIATANQGSEATYESGFVIDKFPISRPNLTFSTLTVSNMSPEDSSIYLCSVEVTGDLGYTFGSGTRLTVV.

The V and J genes are TRBV6-5 and TRBJ2-7, with D perhaps TRBD2 (7 bases). This CDR3 spans 15 amino acids. The germline gives CDR1 MNHEY, CDR2 SVGAGI. Between the trimmed V and J ends, which lost 6 bases and 0 bases, there was a span of 15 bases. The CDR3 sequence is CASRRGRESSYEQYF. The CDR3 region has the DNA TGTGCCAGCAGAAGGGGGAGGGAAAGCTCCTACGAGCAGTACTTC.

The rearrangement joins TRBV6-1 to TRBJ1-4; 9 bases map to TRBD1. This CDR3 has 14 residues. Germline V CDR1 and CDR2: MNHNS, SASEGT. CDR3 DNA sequence: TGTGCATCAAGGGACAGGGCAACTAATGAAAAACTGTTTTTT. As protein: CASRDRATNEKLFF.

The gene calls are TRBV4-3 and TRBJ1-6; D not certain. The V gene's germline CDR1 is LGHNA and CDR2 YSLEER. The CDR3 contains 15 residues. V gave up 0 bases and J gave up 6 bases, with 9 bases separating them. CDR3 sequence (DNA): TGCGCCAGCAGCCAAGATGCGGGATCTAATTCACCCCTCCACTTT. Protein product: CASSQDAGSNSPLHF.

V and J are TRBV19 and TRBJ1-5; D possibly corresponds to TRBD1 (6 bases). V was shortened by 5 bases and J by 4 bases, with 9 bases between the two germline ends. This CDR3 region has 13 residues. Germline V lookup: CDR1 LNHDA, CDR2 SQIVND (reference sequence). CDR3 loop: CASSFTGNQPQHF. The DNA of the CDR3 is TGTGCCAGTAGTTTCACAGGGAATCAGCCCCAGCATTTT.

The chain couples TRBV4-1 to TRBJ2-7; TRBD1 is a possible D gene (5 bases). CDR1 is MGHRA and CDR2 is YSYEKL in the germline V gene. The CDR3 length is 16 residues. Trimming left V 0 bases short and J 2 bases short, with 14 bases between. The CDR3 sequence: CASSQEGVREPYEQYF. CDR3 DNA: TGCGCCAGCAGCCAAGAAGGGGTGCGTGAACCCTACGAGCAGTACTTC.

The chain has TRBV27 and TRBJ1-1, with D possibly matching TRBD1 (6 bases). V dropped 11 bases and J dropped 1 base, with 20 bases sitting between them. This CDR3 is 15 amino acids long. The germline CDR1 and CDR2 sequences are MNHEY and SMNVEV (reference sequence). The CDR3 is CASSAGGLGNTEAFF. The CDR3 nucleotides read TGTGCCTCCAGTGCTGGGGGCCTGGGGAACACTGAAGCTTTCTTT.

J is TRBJ2-1 and V is TRBV4-1, with D perhaps matching TRBD1 (6 bases). Germline V gene data show CDR1 as MGHRA and CDR2 as YSYEKL. Trimming took off 3 bases at V and 3 bases at J, with 21 bases between the two ends. This CDR3 region has 18 residues. The CDR3 is CASSQGHSEKAYYNEQFF. CDR3 nucleotide sequence: TGCGCCAGCAGCCAGGGACACAGCGAGAAAGCATACTACAATGAGCAGTTCTTC.

This sequence joins TRBV6-5 and TRBJ2-7; possibly TRBD2 for D (6 bases). The CDR3 extends over 15 amino acids. Germline assignment: CDR1 MNHEY and CDR2 SVGAGI. V was clipped by 2 bases and J by 2 bases, with 13 bases between them. The CDR3 region is CASSYAEGGTYEQYF. CDR3 DNA sequence: TGTGCCAGCAGTTACGCGGAGGGCGGCACCTACGAGCAGTACTTC.

The V and J genes are TRBV5-1 and TRBJ2-3; a weak D match, TRBD2 (5 bases). The CDR3 has 13 amino acids. Germline CDR1 is SGHRS and CDR2 is YFSETQ. V gave up 7 bases and J gave up 5 bases, with 14 bases separating them. In nucleotides, the CDR3 is TGCGCCAGCGAAAATCTGGCGGGAGATACGCAGTATTTT. The encoded protein is CASENLAGDTQYF.

The rearrangement links TRBV2 to TRBJ1-2; D remains unclear. The V gene lost 2 bases and the J gene lost 3 bases, with 10 bases spanning the gap. Germline V CDR1 and CDR2: SNHLY, FYNNEI. The CDR3 totals 14 residues. The CDR3 DNA follows: TGTGCCAGCAGTGAACGAGGGTTCGACTATGGCTACACCTTC. Protein sequence: CASSERGFDYGYTF.

The genes are TRBV7-2 and TRBJ2-7; the D call may be TRBD1 or TRBD2 (6 bases each). The V end lost 5 bases, the J end lost 2 bases, and 16 bases lay between the germline ends. The CDR3 length is 15 residues. Germline V gives CDR1 SGHTA, CDR2 FQGNSA. The CDR3 DNA is TGTGCCAGCAGCCAAGAAGGGGGGACTCCCTACGAGCAGTACTTC. Translating gives CASSQEGGTPYEQYF.

This chain connects TRBV12-5 to TRBJ1-5; no clear D. Germline V gives CDR1 LGHNT, CDR2 FRNRAP. This CDR3 region has 17 residues. Trimming stripped 0 bases from V and 0 bases from J, with 12 bases between. DNA for the CDR3: TGTGCTAGTGGTTTGGTACTCTGGCAGTATAGCAATCAGCCCCAGCATTTT. Its translation is CASGLVLWQYSNQPQHF. Drawing the rest from reference TRBV12-5 and TRBJ1-5, the complete variable domain is DARVTQTPRHKVTEMGQEVTMRCQPILGHNTVFWYRQTMMQGLELLAYFRNRAPLDDSGMPKDRFSAEMPDATLATLKIQPSEPRDSAVYFCASGLVLWQYSNQPQHFGDGTRLSIL.

This clone came up once. The V and J genes are TRBV15 and TRBJ1-1; the D is unclear. Trimming left V 11 bases short and J 1 base short, with 17 bases between. CDR1 is LNHNV, CDR2 YYDKDF, per germline (reference sequence). The CDR3 is 14 amino acids. For the CDR3, the DNA is TGTGCCGCCAAAACCCGGCAGACGAACACTGAAGCTTTCTTT. This sequence encodes CAAKTRQTNTEAFF.

This chain links TRBV30 with TRBJ1-5; D gene unclear. This CDR3 region has 16 residues. CDR1 GTSNPN and CDR2 SVGIG come from the germline V gene (reference sequence). The V end was cut by 4 bases, the J end by 2 bases, with 18 bases between. In DNA form, the CDR3 reads TGTGCCTGGACACCCCCCGGGCCGGGTGGCAATCAGCCCCAGCATTTT. Translation: CAWTPPGPGGNQPQHF.

The genes are TRBV27 and TRBJ2-7; D unclear. Trimming took off 2 bases at V and 7 bases at J, with 18 bases between the two ends. CDR3 length: 15 amino acids. From germline, CDR1 is MNHEY and CDR2 SMNVEV (reference sequence). CDR3 DNA sequence: TGTGCCAGCAGTTTAGTTCGCTCGGCTTATTGGGAGCAGTACTTC. This sequence encodes CASSLVRSAYWEQYF.

The J gene is TRBJ2-7, the V gene TRBV6-5; D possibly uses TRBD1 or TRBD2 (6 bases each). The germline gives CDR1 MNHEY, CDR2 SVGAGI. This CDR3 contains 15 residues. Trimming shortened V by 8 bases and J by 7 bases, and 24 bases separated the two germline ends. CDR3 residues: CASSLDIGGLGEQYF. For the CDR3, the DNA is TGTGCCAGCTCATTAGATATAGGGGGGCTGGGAGAGCAGTACTTC.

The CDR3 coding sequence is TGTGCCAGCAGTGCTAGCAACACCGGGGAGCTGTTTTTT. This translates into CASSASNTGELFF. The V and J genes are TRBV6-4 and TRBJ2-2, with a tentative D call TRBD2 (5 bases). V gave up 4 bases and J gave up 2 bases, with 5 bases separating them. Germline V gene sequence: CDR1 MRHNA, CDR2 SNTAGT. This CDR3 comprises 13 residues.

The chain recombines TRBV19 with TRBJ1-5, with TRBD1 identical over 7 bases. Germline V gene lookup returns CDR1 LNHDA and CDR2 SQIVND (reference sequence). V gave up 7 bases and J gave up 3 bases; unmatched junction bases: 9. The CDR3 spans 15 residues. The CDR3: CASTLTGRNNQPQHF. CDR3 DNA: TGTGCCAGTACCCTGACAGGGCGGAACAATCAGCCCCAGCATTTT.

This chain connects TRBV29-1 to TRBJ2-2; D gene ambiguous. V dropped 7 bases and J dropped 6 bases, with 15 bases sitting between them. The CDR3 runs to 13 residues. Per germline, CDR1 SQVTM and CDR2 ANQGSEA. The CDR3 sequence is CSGQVKVPGELFF. The CDR3 region has the DNA TGCAGCGGACAAGTCAAGGTCCCCGGGGAGCTGTTTTTT.

This chain uses TRBV7-8 with TRBJ2-7, with 9 nucleotides matching TRBD1. V shed 7 bases, J shed 0 bases, and the junction held 13 bases outside the gene matches. This CDR3 is 17 amino acids long. Germline CDR1 reads SGHVS; CDR2 reads FQNEAQ. CDR3 nucleotide sequence: TGTGCCAGCACCCCCACACCCGGGACAGGGAGCTCCTACGAGCAGTACTTC. Its translation: CASTPTPGTGSSYEQYF.

The chain is built from TRBV6-1 and TRBJ1-1; D remains unclear. The CDR3 covers 12 residues. The germline V and J ends were trimmed by 4 bases and 1 base, with 4 bases remaining between them. From germline, CDR1 is MNHNS and CDR2 SASEGT. CDR3 protein: CASSVSNTEAFF. The CDR3 DNA sequence: TGTGCCAGCAGTGTTTCGAACACTGAAGCTTTCTTT.

About this clone itself: The same CDR3 is also encoded by other DNA sequences in this sample. The V and J genes are TRBV4-3 and TRBJ1-3; 9 nucleotides agree with TRBD1. The germline V gene encodes CDR1 LGHNA and CDR2 YSLEER. The CDR3 loop spans 15 amino acids. Unmatched junction bases numbered 4, after V lost 4 bases and J lost 3 bases. CDR3 nucleotides: TGCGCCAGCAGCCCCGACAGGGGGTATGGAAACACCATATATTTT. Protein sequence: CASSPDRGYGNTIYF.

The gene calls are TRBV6-6 and TRBJ2-5, with D unclear. CDR1 and CDR2 from the germline V gene are MNHNY and SVGAGI (reference sequence). This CDR3 has 12 amino acids. The ends were cut back, 0 bases at V and 3 bases at J, with 2 bases in the middle. The CDR3 nucleotides read TGTGCCAGCAGTTACTCGAAAGAGACCCAGTACTTC. It specifies CASSYSKETQYF.

The chain carries TRBV19 and TRBJ1-5; D is perhaps TRBD1 (5 bases). The CDR3 is made up of 14 amino acids. Trimming removed 9 bases at V and 3 bases at J, with 15 bases between. The germline gives CDR1 LNHDA, CDR2 SQIVND (reference sequence). This chain's CDR3 is CASSLRDHNQPQHF. The CDR3 DNA is TGTGCCAGCTCTCTTAGGGACCACAATCAGCCCCAGCATTTT. Complete variable domain (other parts from reference TRBV19 and TRBJ1-5): DGGITQSPKYLFRKEGQNVTLSCEQNLNHDAMYWYRQDPGQGLRLIYYSQIVNDFQKGDIAEGYSVSREKKESFPLTVTSAQKNPTAFYLCASSLRDHNQPQHFGDGTRLSIL.

This clone was picked up a small number of times. This chain connects TRBV9 to TRBJ1-1; 7 bases align to TRBD1. Looked up from germline, CDR1 is SGDLS and CDR2 is YYNGEE. Losses at the gene ends were 1 base for V and 5 bases for J; bases not matched to a gene: 2. The CDR3 is made up of 13 amino acids. DNA of the CDR3: TGTGCCAGCAGCGTAACAGGGGCAACTGAAGCTTTCTTT. It is translated as CASSVTGATEAFF. The complete variable domain, with remaining parts taken from reference TRBV9 and TRBJ1-1, reads DSGVTQTPKHLITATGQRVTLRCSPRSGDLSVYWYQQSLDQGLQFLIQYYNGEERAKGNILERFSAQQFPDLHSELNLSSLELGDSALYFCASSVTGATEAFFGQGTRLTVV.

The rearrangement joins TRBV7-8 to TRBJ2-5; no definite D call. This CDR3 has 14 residues. The ends were cut back, 1 base at V and 1 base at J, with 7 bases in the middle. Germline loops: CDR1 SGHVS, CDR2 FQNEAQ. As DNA, the CDR3 is TGTGCCAGCAGCTTAGGGCGGATCCAAGAGACCCAGTACTTC. Amino acids: CASSLGRIQETQYF.

The chain carries TRBV6-6 and TRBJ2-7; 10 bases fit TRBD1. CDR1 and CDR2 (germline): MNHNY, SVGAGI (reference sequence). V lost 6 bases to trimming and J lost 0 bases; unmatched junction nucleotides: 5. This CDR3 spans 15 amino acids. CDR3 nucleotide sequence: TGTGCCAGCAGGGGAGGACAGGGGGTCTCCTACGAGCAGTACTTC. Amino acids: CASRGGQGVSYEQYF.

V gene TRBV5-6 combines with J gene TRBJ1-6; tentatively, D is TRBD1 (5 bases). Germline values: CDR1 SGHDT, CDR2 YYEEEE. Trimming took off 2 bases at V and 2 bases at J, with 11 bases between the two ends. This CDR3 has 16 amino acids. The CDR3 sequence: CASSFGGRTYNSPLHF. DNA for the CDR3: TGTGCCAGCAGCTTTGGGGGTCGGACCTATAATTCACCCCTCCACTTT.

The CDR3 coding sequence is TGTGCCAGCAAGAGTCAGGGGGCCCGTAGCAATGAGCAGTTCTTC. This encodes CASKSQGARSNEQFF. V and J are TRBV2 and TRBJ2-1; 8 nucleotides match TRBD1. Trimming took 7 bases from V and 6 from J; bases not matched to a gene: 11. This CDR3 is built from 15 residues. The germline V gene encodes CDR1 SNHLY and CDR2 FYNNEI.